These T cell receptor beta chains were read from a single sample in a study of blood T cell repertoires in COVID-19. TCRdb keeps only in-frame clones here, not all; method: immunoSEQ multiplex PCR. The repertoire holds approximately 76,000 clones, with 60% to 75% as singletons. What was sequenced was peripheral blood. These receptors were obtained from a woman in her seventies with acute or convalescent COVID-19. CDR3s include the opening cysteine and the closing phenylalanine or tryptophan. The D gene is left open where the match is weak. Expanded clones get a size class; other rows say once, few or many, or leave the size out.

d_call: TRBD2; j_call: TRBJ2-7; v_call: TRBV7-9; cdr3_length: 15; clone_size: .; cdr3_nt: TGTGCCAGCAGCCCTTTAGCGGGGGGCCCTCGGGAGCAGTACTTC; cdr3_aa: CASSPLAGGPREQYF
d_call: .; j_call: TRBJ1-1; v_call: TRBV5-4; cdr3_length: 14; clone_size: .; cdr3_nt: TGTGCCAGCACCCTAGGAGCGGCGAACACTGAAGCTTTCTTT; cdr3_aa: CASTLGAANTEAFF
d_call: TRBD1; j_call: TRBJ1-1; v_call: TRBV14; cdr3_length: 14; clone_size: .; cdr3_nt: TGTGCCAGCAGCCGCCGACAGGGGAGCACTGAAGCTTTCTTT; cdr3_aa: CASSRRQGSTEAFF
d_call: TRBD1; j_call: TRBJ1-2; v_call: TRBV14; cdr3_length: 14; clone_size: few; cdr3_nt: TGTGCCAGCAGACTTGGGACAGCTAACTATGGCTACACCTTC; cdr3_aa: CASRLGTANYGYTF
d_call: TRBD2; j_call: TRBJ2-1; v_call: TRBV30; cdr3_length: 15; clone_size: .; cdr3_nt: TGTGCCTGGAGAAAAGGACTAGCTTTCGGCAATGAGCAGTTCTTC; cdr3_aa: CAWRKGLAFGNEQFF
d_call: TRBD1; j_call: TRBJ2-7; v_call: TRBV2; cdr3_length: 15; clone_size: .; cdr3_nt: TGTGCCAGCAGGGGACAGGGGGCGTCCCCCTACGAGCAGTACTTC; cdr3_aa: CASRGQGASPYEQYF
d_call: .; j_call: TRBJ1-4; v_call: TRBV28; cdr3_length: 13; clone_size: .; cdr3_nt: TGTGCCAGCCTCGGAACAGGGACAGAAAAACTGTTTTTT; cdr3_aa: CASLGTGTEKLFF
d_call: TRBD2; j_call: TRBJ2-1; v_call: TRBV5-4; cdr3_length: 14; clone_size: .; cdr3_nt: TGTGCCAGCAGCTCTAAGCGGGGGGCCAATGAGCAGTTCTTC; cdr3_aa: CASSSKRGANEQFF
d_call: .; j_call: TRBJ2-7; v_call: TRBV28; cdr3_length: 11; clone_size: .; cdr3_nt: TGTGCCAGCAGTTTCTTCGGCGAGCAGTACTTC; cdr3_aa: CASSFFGEQYF
d_call: .; j_call: TRBJ2-2; v_call: TRBV5-4; cdr3_length: 15; clone_size: .; cdr3_nt: TGTGCCAGCAGCTTGGAGTCAGCGAACACCGGGGAGCTGTTTTTT; cdr3_aa: CASSLESANTGELFF
d_call: .; j_call: TRBJ1-2; v_call: TRBV21-1; cdr3_length: 15; clone_size: once; cdr3_nt: TGTGCCAGCAGTGGGGGCAGGGGGGCTAACTATGGCTACACCTTC; cdr3_aa: CASSGGRGANYGYTF
d_call: .; j_call: TRBJ2-5; v_call: TRBV9; cdr3_length: 14; clone_size: .; cdr3_nt: TGTGCCAGCACCCTGGGGGGGGCGGAAGAGACCCAGTACTTC; cdr3_aa: CASTLGGAEETQYF
d_call: .; j_call: TRBJ2-3; v_call: TRBV30; cdr3_length: 12; clone_size: .; cdr3_nt: TGTGCCTGGATCCCCGGGACAGATACGCAGTATTTT; cdr3_aa: CAWIPGTDTQYF
d_call: TRBD1; j_call: TRBJ2-2; v_call: TRBV19; cdr3_length: 16; clone_size: few; cdr3_nt: TGTGCCAGTAGTTTCGAGACAGGGATGAACACCGGGGAGCTGTTTTTT; cdr3_aa: CASSFETGMNTGELFF
d_call: .; j_call: TRBJ1-1; v_call: TRBV5-4; cdr3_length: 14; clone_size: .; cdr3_nt: TGTGCCAGCAGCTCCGAGGCGACCGACCTTGAAGCTTTCTTT; cdr3_aa: CASSSEATDLEAFF
d_call: .; j_call: TRBJ2-7; v_call: TRBV12-3/TRBV12-4; cdr3_length: 12; clone_size: .; cdr3_nt: TGTGCCAGCAGTTTCGGAAGACTTGGGCAGTACTTC; cdr3_aa: CASSFGRLGQYF
d_call: TRBD2; j_call: TRBJ2-1; v_call: TRBV6-5; cdr3_length: 14; clone_size: .; cdr3_nt: TGTGCCAGCAGTTGGACTAGCGGTTACAATGAGCAGTTCTTC; cdr3_aa: CASSWTSGYNEQFF
d_call: .; j_call: TRBJ2-5; v_call: TRBV5-6; cdr3_length: 13; clone_size: few; cdr3_nt: TGTGCCAGCAGCTTGGCCCCAGACAAGAAGGAGTACTTC; cdr3_aa: CASSLAPDKKEYF
d_call: .; j_call: TRBJ2-1; v_call: TRBV6-6; cdr3_length: 16; clone_size: .; cdr3_nt: TGTGCCAGCAGTTTTACAGGCCAAAGCTCCTACAATGAGCAGTTCTTC; cdr3_aa: CASSFTGQSSYNEQFF
d_call: .; j_call: TRBJ2-2; v_call: TRBV7-5; cdr3_length: 17; clone_size: .; cdr3_nt: TGTGTCAGAAGCTACGACAGGGGCAATTGGAACACCGGGGAGCTGTTTTTT; cdr3_aa: CVRSYDRGNWNTGELFF
d_call: .; j_call: TRBJ2-2; v_call: TRBV13; cdr3_length: 15; clone_size: .; cdr3_nt: TGTGCCAGCAGGACTTCGCTTCCGAACACCGGGGAGCTGTTTTTT; cdr3_aa: CASRTSLPNTGELFF
d_call: .; j_call: TRBJ2-1; v_call: TRBV9; cdr3_length: 14; clone_size: few; cdr3_nt: TGTGCCAGCAGCGGTGACTCCTCCTACAATGAGCAGTTCTTC; cdr3_aa: CASSGDSSYNEQFF
d_call: .; j_call: TRBJ1-1; v_call: TRBV2; cdr3_length: 13; clone_size: .; cdr3_nt: TGTGCCAGCAGTGACAGGGGGAACACTGAAGCTTTCTTT; cdr3_aa: CASSDRGNTEAFF
d_call: TRBD1; j_call: TRBJ2-7; v_call: TRBV28; cdr3_length: 14; clone_size: .; cdr3_nt: TGTGCCAGCAGTAGGCCGGGACAGGGCTACGAGCAGTACTTC; cdr3_aa: CASSRPGQGYEQYF
d_call: .; j_call: TRBJ1-2; v_call: TRBV5-1; cdr3_length: 16; clone_size: once; cdr3_nt: TGCGCCAGCAGCCCGGACCGACCAGGGGCGAACTATGGCTACACCTTC; cdr3_aa: CASSPDRPGANYGYTF
d_call: .; j_call: TRBJ2-5; v_call: TRBV29-1; cdr3_length: 13; clone_size: once; cdr3_nt: TGCAGCGTTGAAAGCGCCCGTGGGGAGACCCAGTACTTC; cdr3_aa: CSVESARGETQYF
d_call: .; j_call: TRBJ2-7; v_call: TRBV5-1; cdr3_length: 12; clone_size: once; cdr3_nt: TGCGCCAGCAGCTTGGCCGCCTACGAGCAGTACTTC; cdr3_aa: CASSLAAYEQYF
d_call: .; j_call: TRBJ1-2; v_call: TRBV12-3/TRBV12-4; cdr3_length: 13; clone_size: .; cdr3_nt: TGTGCCAGCAGTTTCAACGGAGGTTATGGCTACACCTTC; cdr3_aa: CASSFNGGYGYTF
d_call: .; j_call: TRBJ1-3; v_call: TRBV29-1; cdr3_length: 13; clone_size: few; cdr3_nt: TGCAGCGTTAAAGGTCCTTCTGGAAACACCATATATTTT; cdr3_aa: CSVKGPSGNTIYF
d_call: .; j_call: TRBJ2-1; v_call: TRBV24-1; cdr3_length: 11; clone_size: .; cdr3_nt: TGTGCCACCAGTGCCTTCAATGAGCAGTTCTTC; cdr3_aa: CATSAFNEQFF
d_call: .; j_call: TRBJ1-5; v_call: TRBV7-3; cdr3_length: 14; clone_size: .; cdr3_nt: TGTGCCAGCAGCCGAATCACAGGAGACCAGCCCCAGCATTTT; cdr3_aa: CASSRITGDQPQHF
d_call: TRBD1; j_call: TRBJ1-4; v_call: TRBV2; cdr3_length: 14; clone_size: .; cdr3_nt: TGTGCCAGCAGTGGGGCCCAACAGGGGGAAAAACTGTTTTTT; cdr3_aa: CASSGAQQGEKLFF
d_call: .; j_call: TRBJ2-2; v_call: TRBV6-6; cdr3_length: 12; clone_size: .; cdr3_nt: TGTGCCAGCATATACTTCACCGGGGAGCTGTTTTTT; cdr3_aa: CASIYFTGELFF
d_call: .; j_call: TRBJ1-2; v_call: TRBV5-4; cdr3_length: 13; clone_size: .; cdr3_nt: TGTGCCAGCAGCTTAGGGCAGGGACTTGGCTACACCTTC; cdr3_aa: CASSLGQGLGYTF
d_call: .; j_call: TRBJ1-1; v_call: TRBV6-5; cdr3_length: 11; clone_size: .; cdr3_nt: TGTGCCAGCAGAAATCTGGCAGAAGCTTTCTTT; cdr3_aa: CASRNLAEAFF
d_call: .; j_call: TRBJ2-7; v_call: TRBV18; cdr3_length: 16; clone_size: few; cdr3_nt: TGTGCCAGCTCACAAAACCCGACGGCGACAACCTACGAGCAGTACTTC; cdr3_aa: CASSQNPTATTYEQYF
d_call: .; j_call: TRBJ1-1; v_call: TRBV7-2; cdr3_length: 18; clone_size: .; cdr3_nt: TGTGCCAGCAGCTTATACCCCGTCGGGGAGGGGGGGAGCACTGAAGCTTTCTTT; cdr3_aa: CASSLYPVGEGGSTEAFF
d_call: TRBD1; j_call: TRBJ1-1; v_call: TRBV29-1; cdr3_length: 15; clone_size: .; cdr3_nt: TGCAGCGTTGGAGGGCAGGGGGCCGGGGACCCTGAAGCTTTCTTT; cdr3_aa: CSVGGQGAGDPEAFF
d_call: TRBD2; j_call: TRBJ2-2; v_call: TRBV7-6; cdr3_length: 20; clone_size: .; cdr3_nt: TGTGCCAGCAGCACTAAAACCCGTCATAGCGGGGGGCTCAACACCGGGGAGCTGTTTTTT; cdr3_aa: CASSTKTRHSGGLNTGELFF
d_call: TRBD2; j_call: TRBJ2-3; v_call: TRBV11-2; cdr3_length: 13; clone_size: .; cdr3_nt: TGTGCCAGCAGAAGACTAGCGGCCAATACGCAGTATTTT; cdr3_aa: CASRRLAANTQYF
d_call: .; j_call: TRBJ1-1; v_call: TRBV5-5; cdr3_length: 14; clone_size: .; cdr3_nt: TGTGCCAGCAGCTTGTATCAGGGGTACACTGAAGCTTTCTTT; cdr3_aa: CASSLYQGYTEAFF
d_call: .; j_call: TRBJ1-3; v_call: TRBV7-8; cdr3_length: 15; clone_size: .; cdr3_nt: TGTGCCAGCAGCTTAGAGGCAGGGACTGGAAACACCATATATTTT; cdr3_aa: CASSLEAGTGNTIYF
d_call: .; j_call: TRBJ1-5; v_call: TRBV19; cdr3_length: 15; clone_size: .; cdr3_nt: TGTGCCAGTAGTAATGACGACATCGTGGGCCAGCCCCAGCATTTT; cdr3_aa: CASSNDDIVGQPQHF
d_call: TRBD1; j_call: TRBJ1-5; v_call: TRBV27; cdr3_length: 14; clone_size: .; cdr3_nt: TGTGCCAGCAGTTCCATCAGGGGGGATCAGCCCCAGCATTTT; cdr3_aa: CASSSIRGDQPQHF
d_call: .; j_call: TRBJ1-1; v_call: TRBV19; cdr3_length: 13; clone_size: few; cdr3_nt: TGTGCCAGTAGTACGTATACTAACACTGAAGCTTTCTTT; cdr3_aa: CASSTYTNTEAFF
d_call: .; j_call: TRBJ2-1; v_call: TRBV6-6; cdr3_length: 13; clone_size: .; cdr3_nt: TGTGCCAGCAAGGAGATCTCCTACAATGAGCAGTTCTTC; cdr3_aa: CASKEISYNEQFF
d_call: TRBD2; j_call: TRBJ2-5; v_call: TRBV20-1; cdr3_length: 16; clone_size: .; cdr3_nt: TGCAGTGCTGGTGGGGGTTTAGCGGGGGTCCAAGAGACCCAGTACTTC; cdr3_aa: CSAGGGLAGVQETQYF
d_call: .; j_call: TRBJ1-2; v_call: TRBV6-2/TRBV6-3; cdr3_length: 13; clone_size: .; cdr3_nt: TGTGCCAGCAGTTTTTCTTCTAACTATGGCTACACCTTC; cdr3_aa: CASSFSSNYGYTF
d_call: .; j_call: TRBJ1-2; v_call: TRBV12-3/TRBV12-4; cdr3_length: 13; clone_size: .; cdr3_nt: TGTGCCAGCAGTCAGGAAGGGGTGGATGGCTACACCTTC; cdr3_aa: CASSQEGVDGYTF
d_call: TRBD1; j_call: TRBJ2-3; v_call: TRBV6-4; cdr3_length: 12; clone_size: .; cdr3_nt: TGTGCCAGTGGACAGGGTGCGGATACGCAGTATTTT; cdr3_aa: CASGQGADTQYF
d_call: TRBD1; j_call: TRBJ1-5; v_call: TRBV5-5; cdr3_length: 16; clone_size: few; cdr3_nt: TGTGCCAGCACCCTCCAACCGACAGGGTACAATCAGCCCCAGCATTTT; cdr3_aa: CASTLQPTGYNQPQHF
d_call: TRBD1; j_call: TRBJ1-1; v_call: TRBV10-3; cdr3_length: 11; clone_size: once; cdr3_nt: TGTGCCATCAGGGACAGGGGAGAAGCTTTCTTT; cdr3_aa: CAIRDRGEAFF
d_call: TRBD1; j_call: TRBJ1-5; v_call: TRBV30; cdr3_length: 13; clone_size: .; cdr3_nt: TGTGCCGCACTCGGACAGGCGGGGCAGCCCCAGCATTTT; cdr3_aa: CAALGQAGQPQHF
d_call: TRBD1; j_call: TRBJ2-7; v_call: TRBV7-2; cdr3_length: 15; clone_size: .; cdr3_nt: TGTGCCAGCAGCCTACATTGGACAGGGACCTACGAGCAGTACTTC; cdr3_aa: CASSLHWTGTYEQYF